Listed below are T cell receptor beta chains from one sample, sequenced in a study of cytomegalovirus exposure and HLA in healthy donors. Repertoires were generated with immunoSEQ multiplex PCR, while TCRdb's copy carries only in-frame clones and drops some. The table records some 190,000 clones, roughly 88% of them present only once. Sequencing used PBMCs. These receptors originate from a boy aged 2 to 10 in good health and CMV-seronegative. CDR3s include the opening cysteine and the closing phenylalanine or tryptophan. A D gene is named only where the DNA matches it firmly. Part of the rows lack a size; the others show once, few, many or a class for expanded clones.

cdr3_aa: CASSEQVTNYGYTF
cdr3_nt: TGTGCCAGCAGTGAACAGGTCACAAACTATGGCTACACCTTC
v_call: TRBV6-1
j_call: TRBJ1-2
clone_size: .
d_call: .

cdr3_aa: CASSVGGREETYEQYF
cdr3_nt: TGTGCCAGCAGCGTAGGGGGACGGGAGGAAACCTACGAGCAGTACTTC
v_call: TRBV9
j_call: TRBJ2-7
clone_size: .
d_call: TRBD2

cdr3_aa: CASSPTGLDFQRDRGNTEAFF
cdr3_nt: TGTGCCAGCTCACCCACTGGGCTGGACTTTCAAAGGGACAGGGGTAACACTGAAGCTTTCTTT
v_call: TRBV18
j_call: TRBJ1-1
clone_size: .
d_call: TRBD1

cdr3_aa: CASSLFSGETQYF
cdr3_nt: TGTGCCAGCAGTTTATTTTCCGGTGAGACCCAGTACTTC
v_call: TRBV27
j_call: TRBJ2-5
clone_size: few
d_call: .

cdr3_aa: CAWSRSGTSGTTDTQYF
cdr3_nt: TGTGCCTGGAGTCGATCCGGGACTAGCGGGACAACAGATACGCAGTATTTT
v_call: TRBV30
j_call: TRBJ2-3
clone_size: .
d_call: TRBD2

cdr3_aa: CASSQGFDYTQYF
cdr3_nt: TGCGCCAGCAGCCAAGGTTTCGACTATACGCAGTATTTT
v_call: TRBV4-3
j_call: TRBJ2-3
clone_size: .
d_call: .

cdr3_aa: CASSYSMEETQYF
cdr3_nt: TGTGCCAGCAGCTATAGCATGGAAGAGACCCAGTACTTC
v_call: TRBV7-9
j_call: TRBJ2-5
clone_size: .
d_call: .

cdr3_aa: CASSLDRTGGYEKLFF
cdr3_nt: TGTGCCAGCAGTCTAGACAGGACAGGGGGGTATGAAAAACTGTTTTTT
v_call: TRBV2
j_call: TRBJ1-4
clone_size: .
d_call: TRBD1

cdr3_aa: CASSLGTIPSNEQFF
cdr3_nt: TGTGCCAGCAGTCTAGGGACAATTCCCTCCAATGAGCAGTTCTTC
v_call: TRBV27
j_call: TRBJ2-1
clone_size: .
d_call: .

cdr3_aa: CASGKRGASQETQYF
cdr3_nt: TGTGCTAGTGGGAAACGGGGGGCCAGCCAAGAGACCCAGTACTTC
v_call: TRBV12-5
j_call: TRBJ2-5
clone_size: few
d_call: .

cdr3_aa: CASSEGASGGGDTQYF
cdr3_nt: TGTGCCAGCAGTGAAGGGGCTAGCGGGGGCGGAGATACGCAGTATTTT
v_call: TRBV6-1
j_call: TRBJ2-3
clone_size: .
d_call: TRBD2

cdr3_aa: CASSIPGGAFF
cdr3_nt: TGTGCCAGTAGTATCCCCGGGGGTGCTTTCTTT
v_call: TRBV19
j_call: TRBJ1-1
clone_size: few
d_call: .

cdr3_aa: CASSGTGTSSYEQYF
cdr3_nt: TGTGCCAGCAGCGGAACCGGGACTAGCTCCTACGAGCAGTACTTC
v_call: TRBV9
j_call: TRBJ2-7
clone_size: .
d_call: TRBD2

cdr3_aa: CASSQDPGGRREQYF
cdr3_nt: TGCGCCAGCAGCCAAGATCCTGGAGGGCGTCGGGAGCAGTACTTC
v_call: TRBV4-1
j_call: TRBJ2-7
clone_size: .
d_call: .

cdr3_aa: CASSLGLAGSLAKNIQYF
cdr3_nt: TGCGCCAGCAGCCTCGGACTAGCGGGTAGCCTAGCCAAAAACATTCAGTACTTC
v_call: TRBV4-3
j_call: TRBJ2-4
clone_size: .
d_call: TRBD2

cdr3_aa: CASSDRGREFF
cdr3_nt: TGTGCCAGCAGTGACAGGGGGCGCGAGTTCTTC
v_call: TRBV6-5
j_call: TRBJ2-1
clone_size: .
d_call: TRBD1

cdr3_aa: CASSAGTGLNQPQHF
cdr3_nt: TGTGCCAGCAGTGCCGGGACAGGTCTCAATCAGCCCCAGCATTTT
v_call: TRBV25-1
j_call: TRBJ1-5
clone_size: few
d_call: TRBD1

cdr3_aa: CASSVDTSGGRHEQFF
cdr3_nt: TGTGCCAGCAGCGTGGATACTAGCGGGGGCCGACATGAGCAGTTCTTC
v_call: TRBV9
j_call: TRBJ2-1
clone_size: .
d_call: TRBD2

cdr3_aa: CASSLSGGADYGYTF
cdr3_nt: TGTGCCAGCAGCTTGTCGGGGGGCGCTGACTATGGCTACACCTTC
v_call: TRBV5-5
j_call: TRBJ1-2
clone_size: .
d_call: .

cdr3_aa: CASSFGGSVSYGYTF
cdr3_nt: TGTGCCAGCAGCTTCGGGGGGTCGGTGAGCTATGGCTACACCTTC
v_call: TRBV7-9
j_call: TRBJ1-2
clone_size: .
d_call: .

cdr3_aa: CASSQDQAGYTDTQYF
cdr3_nt: TGCGCCAGCAGCCAAGATCAGGCGGGTTACACAGATACGCAGTATTTT
v_call: TRBV4-3
j_call: TRBJ2-3
clone_size: .
d_call: .

cdr3_aa: CASSSSGSRPYNEQFF
cdr3_nt: TGCGCCAGCAGCTCATCCGGGAGCAGACCCTACAATGAGCAGTTCTTC
v_call: TRBV5-1
j_call: TRBJ2-1
clone_size: .
d_call: .

cdr3_aa: CASSLDRMEALNTEAFF
cdr3_nt: TGTGCCAGCAGCTTAGATCGGATGGAGGCACTGAACACTGAAGCTTTCTTT
v_call: TRBV7-8
j_call: TRBJ1-1
clone_size: .
d_call: .

cdr3_aa: CASSGTGDNSPLHF
cdr3_nt: TGCGCCAGCAGCGGAACAGGGGATAATTCACCCCTCCACTTT
v_call: TRBV5-1
j_call: TRBJ1-6
clone_size: .
d_call: TRBD1

cdr3_aa: CAISGGDRGSYNEQFF
cdr3_nt: TGTGCCATCAGTGGGGGGGACAGGGGAAGCTACAATGAGCAGTTCTTC
v_call: TRBV10-3
j_call: TRBJ2-1
clone_size: .
d_call: TRBD1

cdr3_aa: CASSEGASGGRGDTQYF
cdr3_nt: TGTGCCAGCAGTGAAGGGGCTAGCGGGGGAAGGGGAGATACGCAGTATTTT
v_call: TRBV6-1
j_call: TRBJ2-3
clone_size: .
d_call: TRBD2

cdr3_aa: CASSERTGSYNEQFF
cdr3_nt: TGTGCCAGCAGTGAACGGACAGGGTCCTACAATGAGCAGTTCTTC
v_call: TRBV6-1
j_call: TRBJ2-1
clone_size: .
d_call: TRBD1

cdr3_aa: CASSFLQGQYGYTF
cdr3_nt: TGTGCCAGCAGCTTCCTACAGGGACAGTATGGCTACACCTTC
v_call: TRBV5-4
j_call: TRBJ1-2
clone_size: .
d_call: TRBD1

cdr3_aa: CASSLGLAQGNTQYF
cdr3_nt: TGTGCCAGCAGTTTAGGACTAGCTCAAGGGAATACGCAGTATTTT
v_call: TRBV6-5
j_call: TRBJ2-3
clone_size: .
d_call: TRBD2

cdr3_aa: CASSLAGQGVQFF
cdr3_nt: TGTGCCAGCAGCTTAGCCGGACAGGGGGTGCAGTTCTTC
v_call: TRBV7-8
j_call: TRBJ2-1
clone_size: .
d_call: TRBD1

cdr3_aa: CASSSLGLAGQETQYF
cdr3_nt: TGTGCCAGCAGCTCTTTAGGGCTAGCGGGACAGGAGACCCAGTACTTC
v_call: TRBV7-9
j_call: TRBJ2-5
clone_size: few
d_call: TRBD2

cdr3_aa: CASRRTANTGELFF
cdr3_nt: TGTGCCAGCAGGCGGACAGCGAACACCGGGGAGCTGTTTTTT
v_call: TRBV6-5
j_call: TRBJ2-2
clone_size: .
d_call: .

cdr3_aa: CASSCGQGKVKDTEAFF
cdr3_nt: TGCGCCAGCAGCTGCGGACAGGGGAAGGTTAAGGACACTGAAGCTTTCTTT
v_call: TRBV4-1
j_call: TRBJ1-1
clone_size: .
d_call: TRBD1

cdr3_aa: CSVKGGRNWTEAFF
cdr3_nt: TGCAGCGTTAAGGGGGGGAGGAATTGGACTGAAGCTTTCTTT
v_call: TRBV29-1
j_call: TRBJ1-1
clone_size: .
d_call: .

cdr3_aa: CASSPTLSGYEQYF
cdr3_nt: TGTGCCAGCAGCCCCACCCTTAGCGGCTACGAGCAGTACTTC
v_call: TRBV7-2
j_call: TRBJ2-7
clone_size: .
d_call: .

cdr3_aa: CASSVHPNTEAFF
cdr3_nt: TGTGCTAGCAGCGTTCATCCGAACACTGAAGCTTTCTTT
v_call: TRBV9
j_call: TRBJ1-1
clone_size: once
d_call: .

cdr3_aa: CASSSIRDRGPFEQFF
cdr3_nt: TGTGCCAGCAGTTCCATCCGGGACAGGGGGCCCTTTGAGCAGTTCTTC
v_call: TRBV27
j_call: TRBJ2-1
clone_size: .
d_call: TRBD1

cdr3_aa: CAWSIRQPSYGYTF
cdr3_nt: TGTGCCTGGAGTATTCGACAGCCTTCCTATGGCTACACCTTC
v_call: TRBV30
j_call: TRBJ1-2
clone_size: .
d_call: .

cdr3_aa: CASSPAWTTQTQGAFF
cdr3_nt: TGTGCCAGCAGCCCGGCCTGGACGACGCAAACCCAGGGAGCTTTCTTT
v_call: TRBV4-2
j_call: TRBJ1-1
clone_size: .
d_call: .

cdr3_aa: CASSPRGGKDEQFF
cdr3_nt: TGTGCCAGCTCACCACGGGGAGGTAAGGATGAGCAGTTCTTC
v_call: TRBV18
j_call: TRBJ2-1
clone_size: .
d_call: .

cdr3_aa: CASSSGGAQNTEAFF
cdr3_nt: TGTGCCAGTAGCAGCGGGGGGGCACAGAACACTGAAGCTTTCTTT
v_call: TRBV19
j_call: TRBJ1-1
clone_size: .
d_call: .

cdr3_aa: CASSHTGETYGYTF
cdr3_nt: TGTGCCAGCAGCCATACAGGGGAAACCTATGGCTACACCTTC
v_call: TRBV7-9
j_call: TRBJ1-2
clone_size: once
d_call: TRBD1

cdr3_aa: CASSLVPGGNTGELFF
cdr3_nt: TGTGCCAGCAGCTTGGTGCCAGGGGGGAACACCGGGGAGCTGTTTTTT
v_call: TRBV5-4
j_call: TRBJ2-2
clone_size: .
d_call: TRBD1

cdr3_aa: CASSVQGHGGNTIYF
cdr3_nt: TGTGCCAGCAGCGTCCAGGGGCATGGAGGAAACACCATATATTTT
v_call: TRBV9
j_call: TRBJ1-3
clone_size: .
d_call: .

cdr3_aa: CASSSWDRQETQYF
cdr3_nt: TGTGCCAGCAGCTCCTGGGACAGACAAGAGACCCAGTACTTC
v_call: TRBV7-9
j_call: TRBJ2-5
clone_size: .
d_call: TRBD1

cdr3_aa: CASSQDGRQGGGTQYF
cdr3_nt: TGCGCCAGCAGCCAAGATGGGCGGCAGGGAGGGGGGACCCAGTACTTC
v_call: TRBV4-3
j_call: TRBJ2-5
clone_size: few
d_call: .